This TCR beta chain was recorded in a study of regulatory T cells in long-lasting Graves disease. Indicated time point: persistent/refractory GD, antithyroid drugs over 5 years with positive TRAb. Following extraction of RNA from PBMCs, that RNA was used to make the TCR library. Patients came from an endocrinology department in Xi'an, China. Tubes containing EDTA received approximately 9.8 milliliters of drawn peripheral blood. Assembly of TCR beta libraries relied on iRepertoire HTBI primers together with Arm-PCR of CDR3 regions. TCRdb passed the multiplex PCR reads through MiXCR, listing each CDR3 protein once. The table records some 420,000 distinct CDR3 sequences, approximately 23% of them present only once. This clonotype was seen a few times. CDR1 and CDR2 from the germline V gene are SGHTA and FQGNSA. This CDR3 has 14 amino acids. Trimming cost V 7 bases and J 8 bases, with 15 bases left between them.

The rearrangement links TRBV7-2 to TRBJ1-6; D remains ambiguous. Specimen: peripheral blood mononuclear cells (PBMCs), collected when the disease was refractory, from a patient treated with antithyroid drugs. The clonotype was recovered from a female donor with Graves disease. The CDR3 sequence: CASTLSLRDSPLHF. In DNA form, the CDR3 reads TGTGCCAGCACTCTATCTCTTCGGGATTCACCCCTCCACTTT.